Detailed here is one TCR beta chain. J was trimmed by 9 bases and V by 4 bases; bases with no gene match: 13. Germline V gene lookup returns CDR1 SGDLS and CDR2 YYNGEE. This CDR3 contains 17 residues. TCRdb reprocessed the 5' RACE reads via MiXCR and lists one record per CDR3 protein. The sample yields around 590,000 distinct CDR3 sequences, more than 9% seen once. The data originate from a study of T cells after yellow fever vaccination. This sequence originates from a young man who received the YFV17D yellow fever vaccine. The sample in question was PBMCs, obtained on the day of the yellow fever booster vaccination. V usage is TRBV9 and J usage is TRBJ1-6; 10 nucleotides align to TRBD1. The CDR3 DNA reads TGTGCCAGCAGCCCCAAAGGACAGGGGGTGTCAAGTTCACCCCTCCACTTT. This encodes CASSPKGQGVSSSPLHF.